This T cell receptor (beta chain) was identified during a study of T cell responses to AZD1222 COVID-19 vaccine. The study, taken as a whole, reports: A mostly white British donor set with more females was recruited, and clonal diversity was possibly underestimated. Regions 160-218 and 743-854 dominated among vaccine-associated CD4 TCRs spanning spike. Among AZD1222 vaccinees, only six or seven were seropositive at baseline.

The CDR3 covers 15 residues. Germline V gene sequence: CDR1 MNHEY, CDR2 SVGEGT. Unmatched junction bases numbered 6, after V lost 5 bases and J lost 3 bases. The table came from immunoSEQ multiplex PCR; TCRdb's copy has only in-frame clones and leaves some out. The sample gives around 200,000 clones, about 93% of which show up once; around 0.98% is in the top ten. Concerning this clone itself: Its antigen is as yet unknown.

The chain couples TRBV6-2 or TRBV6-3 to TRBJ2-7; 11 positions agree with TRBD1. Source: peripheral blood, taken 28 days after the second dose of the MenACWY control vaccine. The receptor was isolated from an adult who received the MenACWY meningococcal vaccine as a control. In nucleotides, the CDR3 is TGTGCCAGCAGTGGCGGGGGACAGGGGGTCTACGAGCAGTACTTC. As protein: CASSGGGQGVYEQYF.